These 14 T cell receptor beta chains were all obtained from the same sample, sequenced in a study of shared clonotypes between healthy human individuals. Measured with immunoSEQ multiplex PCR; TCRdb has only the in-frame clones, and not every one. The sample lists millions of clones; about 92% were seen once. The sample was naive CD4+ T cells from PBMCs. This sample's subset: CD45RA+ positively selected. The source of these receptors is a man between 18 and 29 years old in good health. Some clones in this sample may be carry-over from other donors' samples.

The chain employs TRBV28 and TRBJ1-1, with D uncertain. Germline V gives CDR1 MDHEN, CDR2 SYDVKM. This CDR3 contains 15 residues. V was pared by 3 bases and J by 2 bases, with 13 bases between. This chain's CDR3 is CASSFLTAFNTEAFF. CDR3 DNA: TGTGCCAGCAGTTTTCTCACGGCCTTTAACACTGAAGCTTTCTTT.

This chain's CDR3 is CASSLGGAFYGYTF. The DNA for the CDR3 is TGTGCCAGCAGTTTGGGGGGCGCTTTTTATGGCTACACCTTC. This rearrangement joins TRBV28 to TRBJ1-2; D is possibly TRBD1 (6 bases). Looked up from germline, CDR1 is MDHEN and CDR2 is SYDVKM. V was cut by 3 bases and J by 5 bases, with 13 bases left in between. The CDR3 is 14 residues long.

The rearrangement joins TRBV7-3 to TRBJ1-2; a possible D gene is TRBD1 (5 bases). This CDR3 has 14 amino acids. V was clipped by 5 bases and J by 5 bases, with 15 bases between them. Germline CDR1 reads SGHTA; CDR2 reads FQGTGA. CDR3 amino acids: CASSVRDAGYGYTF. CDR3 in DNA: TGTGCCAGCAGCGTCCGGGACGCCGGATATGGCTACACCTTC.

J is TRBJ1-4 and V is TRBV2, with D possibly TRBD1 on 6 matching bases. V was pared by 1 base and J by 10 bases, with 19 bases between. Germline CDR1 reads SNHLY; CDR2 reads FYNNEI. This CDR3 region has 16 residues. Here the CDR3 reads CASSEVWTVNGGKLFF. Here the CDR3 DNA reads TGTGCCAGCAGTGAAGTTTGGACAGTCAATGGGGGAAAACTGTTTTTT.

About this clone: Other DNA sequences in the sample encode the same CDR3. The V and J genes are TRBV19 and TRBJ1-5, with no clear D. Looked up from germline, CDR1 is LNHDA and CDR2 is SQIVND (reference sequence). V was pared by 3 bases and J by 0 bases, with 9 bases between. CDR3 length: 15 residues. The CDR3 coding sequence is TGTGCCAGTAGTATCGGAACAGTTAGCAATCAGCCCCAGCATTTT. It translates to CASSIGTVSNQPQHF.

The chain carries TRBV18 and TRBJ1-1; D is unresolved. Germline CDR1 KGHSH, CDR2 LQKENI. The V end lost 4 bases, the J end lost 3 bases, and 18 bases lay between the germline ends. The CDR3 is 16 amino acids. The DNA for the CDR3 is TGTGCCAGCTCACTAGGCTCCTCCCCCGCCGACACTGAAGCTTTCTTT. It codes for CASSLGSSPADTEAFF.

J is TRBJ2-7 and V is TRBV7-2, with D tentatively TRBD2 (5 bases). The germline gives CDR1 SGHTA, CDR2 FQGNSA. The V gene lost 5 bases and the J gene lost 3 bases, with 14 bases spanning the gap. This CDR3 is built from 14 residues. CDR3 sequence reads: CASSLRRSGYEQYF. For the CDR3, the DNA is TGTGCCAGCAGCCTCCGGAGGAGCGGCTACGAGCAGTACTTC.

This chain connects TRBV29-1 to TRBJ1-1; possible D gene TRBD1, 6 bases. The V and J ends lost 4 bases and 6 bases respectively, with 9 bases between them. Germline V CDR1 and CDR2: SQVTM, ANQGSEA. The CDR3 runs to 11 residues. In nucleotides, the CDR3 is TGCAGCGTTGTGAAGGGGGCTGAAGCTTTCTTT. Its protein product is CSVVKGAEAFF.

This sequence joins TRBV6-1 and TRBJ1-4; TRBD1 matches at 9 bases. CDR3 length: 14 residues. With 6 bases clipped from V and 7 bases from J, the junction kept 6 bases outside the gene matches. CDR1 MNHNS and CDR2 SASEGT come from the germline V gene. CDR3 amino acids: CASSLQGAAEKLFF. The CDR3 DNA follows: TGTGCCAGCAGCCTACAGGGGGCGGCTGAAAAACTGTTTTTT.

The gene calls are TRBV29-1 and TRBJ2-5; D may be TRBD2 (5 bases). Germline lookup yields CDR1 SQVTM and CDR2 ANQGSEA. This CDR3 region has 13 residues. Trimming removed 4 bases from V and 2 bases from J, with 11 bases in between. The CDR3 coding sequence is TGCAGCGTTGGCTTAGCGTTACAAGAGACCCAGTACTTC. Protein sequence: CSVGLALQETQYF.

This chain uses TRBV7-9 with TRBJ2-2, with D hard to call. Trimming cost V 7 bases and J 5 bases, with 11 bases left between them. The CDR3 covers 13 residues. Germline CDR1 and CDR2: SEHNR and FQNEAQ (reference sequence). CDR3 coding DNA: TGTGCCAGCACCCTAAGTGGGACCGGGGAGCTGTTTTTT. Amino acid sequence: CASTLSGTGELFF.

The genes are TRBV6-6 and TRBJ2-7; D perhaps matches TRBD1 (6 bases). This CDR3 is 14 amino acids long. V was pared by 5 bases and J by 2 bases, with 13 bases between. Germline V CDR1 and CDR2: MNHNY, SVGAGI (reference sequence). The CDR3 sequence: CASSTQTGTYEQYF. In DNA, the CDR3 is TGTGCCAGCAGTACCCAGACAGGAACCTACGAGCAGTACTTC.

This clone has a handful of counts. This chain connects TRBV18 to TRBJ1-1; D uncertain. Germline-derived CDR1 and CDR2 are KGHSH and LQKENI. CDR3 size: 12 residues. V was trimmed by 2 bases and J by 3 bases, leaving 4 bases between them. CDR3 in amino acids: CASSPAYTEAFF. In nucleotides, the CDR3 is TGTGCCAGCTCACCAGCGTACACTGAAGCTTTCTTT.

This clone appeared once. The chain uses TRBV15 and TRBJ2-6; 7 nucleotides match TRBD1. From germline, CDR1 is LNHNV and CDR2 YYDKDF (reference sequence). With V trimmed by 3 bases and J by 0 bases, 8 bases remained unmatched. This CDR3 has 18 residues. The CDR3 protein is CATSRQQGISSGANVLTF. The CDR3 nucleotides read TGTGCCACCAGCAGGCAACAGGGGATAAGCTCTGGGGCCAACGTCCTGACTTTC.